This T cell receptor beta chain emerged from a study of identical twins. This clonotype was counted a few times. Its specificity is unknown. Germline CDR1 reads GTSNPN; CDR2 reads SVGIG (reference sequence). The ends were cut back, 6 bases at V and 6 bases at J, with 8 bases in the middle. The CDR3 runs 11 residues. With template switching, a universal primer site was added, and the cDNA carried unique molecular identifiers. TCRdb reanalysed the 5' RACE reads using MiXCR and keeps one entry per CDR3 protein. The data contain 200,000 to 250,000 distinct CDR3 sequences, 11% to 15% of them singletons. Each donor (without exception) was a healthy Caucasian. Study-wide findings and caveats: Models underestimated how often monozygotic twins shared out-of-frame TCR alpha.

V usage is TRBV30 and J usage is TRBJ2-2; D might be TRBD1 or TRBD2, each matching 5 bases. This sequence was found in a woman aged 18 to 35 in good health. The sample was memory (CD45RO+) T cells sorted from blood. The chain's CDR3 is CACRGAGELFF. As DNA, the CDR3 is TGTGCCTGTCGAGGGGCCGGGGAGCTGTTTTTT. Complete variable domain (other parts from reference TRBV30 and TRBJ2-2): SQTIHQWPATLVQPVGSPLSLECTVEGTSNPNLYWYRQAAGRGLQLLFYSVGIGQISSEVPQNLSASRPQDRQFILSSKKLLLSDSGFYLCACRGAGELFFGEGSRLTVL.